This T cell receptor beta chain was documented in a study of blood T cell repertoires in COVID-19. V was trimmed by 6 bases and J by 5 bases, leaving 15 bases between them. This CDR3 comprises 15 residues. The germline V gene encodes CDR1 SGDLS and CDR2 YYNGEE. Sequenced by immunoSEQ multiplex PCR; TCRdb stores in-frame clones only, minus some. The sample yields about 200,000 clones, around 86% seen once. J is TRBJ1-6 and V is TRBV9; D possibly corresponds to TRBD1 (6 bases). This TCR was recovered from a woman aged 80 or over with COVID-19, enrolled during active disease. What was sequenced was peripheral blood. The CDR3 nucleotides are TGTGCCAGCAAATCCCCAGGGGACCATAATTCACCCCTCCACTTT. It is translated as CASKSPGDHNSPLHF. Supplemented by reference TRBV9 and TRBJ1-6, the full variable domain reads DSGVTQTPKHLITATGQRVTLRCSPRSGDLSVYWYQQSLDQGLQFLIQYYNGEERAKGNILERFSAQQFPDLHSELNLSSLELGDSALYFCASKSPGDHNSPLHFGNGTRLTVT.